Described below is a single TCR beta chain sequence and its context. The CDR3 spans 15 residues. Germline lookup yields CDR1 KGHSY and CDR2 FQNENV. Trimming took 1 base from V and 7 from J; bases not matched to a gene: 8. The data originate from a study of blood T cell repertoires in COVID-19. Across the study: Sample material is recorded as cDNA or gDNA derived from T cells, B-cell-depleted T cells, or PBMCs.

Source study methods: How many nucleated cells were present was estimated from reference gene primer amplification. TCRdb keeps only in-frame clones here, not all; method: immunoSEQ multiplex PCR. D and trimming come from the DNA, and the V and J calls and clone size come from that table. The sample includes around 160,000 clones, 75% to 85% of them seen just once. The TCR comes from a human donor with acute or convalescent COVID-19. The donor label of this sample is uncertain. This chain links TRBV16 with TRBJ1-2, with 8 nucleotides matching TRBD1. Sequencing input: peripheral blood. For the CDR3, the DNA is TGTGCCAGCAGCCAATTGGCCCAGGGGGCGTTTGGCTACACCTTC. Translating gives CASSQLAQGAFGYTF.